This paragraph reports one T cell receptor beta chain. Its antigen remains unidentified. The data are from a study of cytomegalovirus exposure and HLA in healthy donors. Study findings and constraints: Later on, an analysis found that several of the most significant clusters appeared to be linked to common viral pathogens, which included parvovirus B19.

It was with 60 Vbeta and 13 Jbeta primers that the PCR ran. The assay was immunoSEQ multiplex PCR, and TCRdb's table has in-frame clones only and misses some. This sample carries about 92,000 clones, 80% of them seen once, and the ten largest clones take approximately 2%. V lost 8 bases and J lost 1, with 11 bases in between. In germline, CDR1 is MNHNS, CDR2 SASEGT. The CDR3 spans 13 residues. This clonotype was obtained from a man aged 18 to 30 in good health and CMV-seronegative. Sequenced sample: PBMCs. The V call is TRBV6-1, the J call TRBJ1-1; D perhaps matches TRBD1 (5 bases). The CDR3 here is CASPLTENTEAFF. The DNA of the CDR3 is TGTGCCAGCCCACTGACAGAGAACACTGAAGCTTTCTTT.